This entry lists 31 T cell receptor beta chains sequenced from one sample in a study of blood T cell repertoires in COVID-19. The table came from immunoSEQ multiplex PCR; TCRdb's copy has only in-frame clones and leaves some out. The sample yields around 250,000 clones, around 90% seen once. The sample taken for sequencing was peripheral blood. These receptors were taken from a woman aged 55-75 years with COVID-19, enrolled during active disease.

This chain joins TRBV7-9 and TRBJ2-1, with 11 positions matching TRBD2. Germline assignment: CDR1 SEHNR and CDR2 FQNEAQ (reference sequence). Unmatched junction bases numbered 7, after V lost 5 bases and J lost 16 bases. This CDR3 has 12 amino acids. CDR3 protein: CASSPGLAVYFF. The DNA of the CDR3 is TGTGCCAGCAGCCCGGGACTAGCGGTTTATTTCTTC.

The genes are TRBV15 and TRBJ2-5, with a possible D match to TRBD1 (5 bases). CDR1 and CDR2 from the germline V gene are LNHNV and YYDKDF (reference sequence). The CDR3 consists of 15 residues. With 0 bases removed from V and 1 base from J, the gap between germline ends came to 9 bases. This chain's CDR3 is CATSREGRAQETQYF. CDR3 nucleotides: TGTGCCACCAGCAGAGAAGGCAGGGCCCAAGAGACCCAGTACTTC.

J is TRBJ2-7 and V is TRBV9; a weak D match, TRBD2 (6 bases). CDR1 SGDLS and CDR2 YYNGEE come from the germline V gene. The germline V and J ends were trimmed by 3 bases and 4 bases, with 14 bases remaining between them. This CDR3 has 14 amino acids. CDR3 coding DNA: TGTGCCAGCAGCGGGGCGGCGGAGGGGTACGAGCAGTACTTC. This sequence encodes CASSGAAEGYEQYF.

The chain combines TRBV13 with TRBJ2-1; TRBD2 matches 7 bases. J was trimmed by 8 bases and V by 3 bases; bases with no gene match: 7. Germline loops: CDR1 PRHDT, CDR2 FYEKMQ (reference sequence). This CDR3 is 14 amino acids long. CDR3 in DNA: TGTGCCAGCAGCTTTGGCGGGGGAGTTTATGAGCAGTTCTTC. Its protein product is CASSFGGGVYEQFF.

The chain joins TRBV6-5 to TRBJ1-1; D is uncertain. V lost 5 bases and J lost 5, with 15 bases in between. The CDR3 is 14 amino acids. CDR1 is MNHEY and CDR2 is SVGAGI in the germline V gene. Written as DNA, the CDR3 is TGTGCCAGCAGTATTACCAGGACGGGAACTGAAGCTTTCTTT. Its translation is CASSITRTGTEAFF.

CDR3 loop: CASSSFSYEQYF. CDR3 nucleotide sequence: TGTGCCAGCAGCTCCTTCTCCTACGAGCAGTACTTC. The chain uses TRBV11-1 and TRBJ2-7; D gene unclear. Trimming cost V 4 bases and J 0 bases, with 4 bases left between them. The CDR3 loop spans 12 amino acids. CDR1 is SGHAT and CDR2 is FQDESV in the germline V gene (reference sequence).

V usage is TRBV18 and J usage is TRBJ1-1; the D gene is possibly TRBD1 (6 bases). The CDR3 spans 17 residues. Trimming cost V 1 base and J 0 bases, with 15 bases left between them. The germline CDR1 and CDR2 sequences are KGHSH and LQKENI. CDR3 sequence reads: CASSPQVKGGMNTEAFF. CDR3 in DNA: TGTGCCAGCTCACCACAAGTCAAAGGGGGAATGAACACTGAAGCTTTCTTT.

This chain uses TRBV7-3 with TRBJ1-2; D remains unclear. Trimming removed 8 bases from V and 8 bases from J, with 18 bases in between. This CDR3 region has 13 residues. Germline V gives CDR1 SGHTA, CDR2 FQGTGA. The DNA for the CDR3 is TGTGCCAGCTCCCCCGAGGGAACGAGCGGCTACACCTTC. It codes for CASSPEGTSGYTF.

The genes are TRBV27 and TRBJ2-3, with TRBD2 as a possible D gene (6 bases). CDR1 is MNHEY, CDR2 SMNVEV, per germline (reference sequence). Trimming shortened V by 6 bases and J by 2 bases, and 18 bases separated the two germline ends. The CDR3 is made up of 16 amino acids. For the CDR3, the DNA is TGTGCCAGCAGACCAGCTTTGGGGACTTTCACAGATACGCAGTATTTT. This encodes CASRPALGTFTDTQYF.

The CDR3 loop reads CASSLQGYNQPQHF. As DNA, the CDR3 is TGTGCCAGCAGCTTACAGGGCTACAATCAGCCCCAGCATTTT. The gene calls are TRBV5-4 and TRBJ1-5, with D maybe TRBD1 (6 bases). Germline V gives CDR1 SGHNT, CDR2 YYREEE (reference sequence). The CDR3 contains 14 residues. V dropped 2 bases and J dropped 3 bases, with 9 bases sitting between them.

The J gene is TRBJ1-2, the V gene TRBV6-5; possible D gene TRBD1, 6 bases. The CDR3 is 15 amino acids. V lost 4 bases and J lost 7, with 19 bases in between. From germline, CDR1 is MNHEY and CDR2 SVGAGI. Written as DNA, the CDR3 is TGTGCCAGCAGTTTCTCTTCGGGGGGCATCTCTGGCTACACCTTC. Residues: CASSFSSGGISGYTF.

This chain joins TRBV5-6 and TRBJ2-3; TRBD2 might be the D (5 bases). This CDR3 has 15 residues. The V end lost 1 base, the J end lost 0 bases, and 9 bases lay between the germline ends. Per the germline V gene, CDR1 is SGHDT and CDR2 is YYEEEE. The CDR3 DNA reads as TGTGCCAGCAGCTTGAGAGGGCCCAGCACAGATACGCAGTATTTT. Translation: CASSLRGPSTDTQYF.

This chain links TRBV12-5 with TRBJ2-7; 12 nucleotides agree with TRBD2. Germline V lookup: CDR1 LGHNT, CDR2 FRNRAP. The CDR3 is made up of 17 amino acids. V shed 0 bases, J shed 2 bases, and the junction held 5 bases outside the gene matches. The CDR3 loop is CASGLVLAGGLPYEQYF. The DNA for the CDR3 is TGTGCTAGTGGTTTGGTACTAGCGGGGGGCCTACCCTACGAGCAGTACTTC.

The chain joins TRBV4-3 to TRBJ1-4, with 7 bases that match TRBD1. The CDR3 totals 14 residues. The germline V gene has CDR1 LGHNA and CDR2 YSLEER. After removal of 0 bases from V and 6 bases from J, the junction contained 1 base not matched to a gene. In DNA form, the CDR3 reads TGCGCCAGCAGCCAAGATACAGGGGATGAAAAACTGTTTTTT. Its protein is CASSQDTGDEKLFF.

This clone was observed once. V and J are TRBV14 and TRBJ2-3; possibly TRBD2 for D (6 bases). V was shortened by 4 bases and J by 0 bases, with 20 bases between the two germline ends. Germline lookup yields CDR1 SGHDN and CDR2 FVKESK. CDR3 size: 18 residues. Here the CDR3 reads CASSLESKWRESTDTQYF. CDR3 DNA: TGTGCCAGCAGCCTAGAAAGTAAATGGCGGGAAAGCACAGATACGCAGTATTTT.

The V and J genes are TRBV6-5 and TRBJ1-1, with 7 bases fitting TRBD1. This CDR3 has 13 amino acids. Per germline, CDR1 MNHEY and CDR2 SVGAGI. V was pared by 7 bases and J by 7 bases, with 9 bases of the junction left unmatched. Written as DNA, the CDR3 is TGTGCCAGCAAGCTAGGGACAGCATATGAAGCTTTCTTT. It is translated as CASKLGTAYEAFF.

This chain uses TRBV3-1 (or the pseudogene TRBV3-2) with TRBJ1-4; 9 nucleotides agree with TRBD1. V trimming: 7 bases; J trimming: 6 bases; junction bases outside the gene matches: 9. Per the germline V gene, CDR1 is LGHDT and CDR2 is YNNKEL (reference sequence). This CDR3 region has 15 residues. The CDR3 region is CASTPAGQGHEKLFF. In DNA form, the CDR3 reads TGTGCCAGCACCCCAGCGGGACAGGGTCATGAAAAACTGTTTTTT.

In DNA, the CDR3 is TGTGCCAGCAGCCAAGGGGTAGCGGGAGACACCGGGGAGCTGTTTTTT. Encoded protein: CASSQGVAGDTGELFF. This sequence joins TRBV3-1 (or the pseudogene TRBV3-2) and TRBJ2-2, with TRBD2 identical over 9 bases. The germline V gene encodes CDR1 LGHDT and CDR2 YNNKEL (reference sequence). Trimming took 1 base from V and 3 from J; bases not matched to a gene: 3. This CDR3 is 16 amino acids long.

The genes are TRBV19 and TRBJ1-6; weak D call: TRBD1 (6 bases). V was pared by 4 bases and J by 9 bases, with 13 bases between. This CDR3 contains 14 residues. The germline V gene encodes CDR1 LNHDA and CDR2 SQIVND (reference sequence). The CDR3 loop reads CASSTTGFGSPLHF. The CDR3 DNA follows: TGTGCCAGTAGTACCACAGGGTTTGGTTCACCCCTCCACTTT.

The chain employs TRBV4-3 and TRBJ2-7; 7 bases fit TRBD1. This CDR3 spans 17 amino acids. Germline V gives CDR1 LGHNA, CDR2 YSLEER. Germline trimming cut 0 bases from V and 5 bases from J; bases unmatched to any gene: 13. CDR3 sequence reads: CASSQDPAGGIYHEQYF. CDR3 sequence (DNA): TGCGCCAGCAGCCAAGATCCGGCAGGGGGTATATACCACGAGCAGTACTTC.

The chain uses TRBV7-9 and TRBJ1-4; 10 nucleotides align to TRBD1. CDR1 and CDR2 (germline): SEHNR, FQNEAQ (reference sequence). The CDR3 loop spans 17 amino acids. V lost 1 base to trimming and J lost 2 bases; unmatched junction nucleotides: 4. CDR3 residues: CASSLGQGASTNEKLFF. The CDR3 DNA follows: TGTGCCAGCAGCTTAGGACAGGGGGCATCGACTAATGAAAAACTGTTTTTT. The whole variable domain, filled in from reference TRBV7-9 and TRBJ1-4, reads DTGVSQNPRHKITKRGQNVTFRCDPISEHNRLYWYRQTLGQGPEFLTYFQNEAQLEKSRLLSDRFSAERPKGSFSTLEIQRTEQGDSAMYLCASSLGQGASTNEKLFFGSGTQLSVL.

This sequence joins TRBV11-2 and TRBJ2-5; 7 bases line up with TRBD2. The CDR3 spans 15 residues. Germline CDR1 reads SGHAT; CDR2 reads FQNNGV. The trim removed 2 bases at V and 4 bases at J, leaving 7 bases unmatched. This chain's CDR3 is CASSLQSGGGETQYF. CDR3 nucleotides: TGTGCCAGCAGCTTACAATCCGGCGGGGGAGAGACCCAGTACTTC.

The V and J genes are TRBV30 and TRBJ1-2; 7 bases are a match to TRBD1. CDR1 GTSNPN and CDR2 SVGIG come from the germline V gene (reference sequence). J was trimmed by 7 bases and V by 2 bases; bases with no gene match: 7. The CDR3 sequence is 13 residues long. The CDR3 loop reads CAWSFRTGFGYTF. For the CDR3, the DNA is TGTGCCTGGAGTTTCCGGACAGGTTTTGGCTACACCTTC.

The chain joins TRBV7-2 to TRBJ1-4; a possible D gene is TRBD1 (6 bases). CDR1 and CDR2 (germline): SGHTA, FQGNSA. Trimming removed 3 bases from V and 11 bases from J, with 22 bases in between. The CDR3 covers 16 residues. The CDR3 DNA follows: TGTGCCAGCAGCTTGGGTGGGGGGGCACCTTCTGGGAAACTGTTTTTT. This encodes CASSLGGGAPSGKLFF.

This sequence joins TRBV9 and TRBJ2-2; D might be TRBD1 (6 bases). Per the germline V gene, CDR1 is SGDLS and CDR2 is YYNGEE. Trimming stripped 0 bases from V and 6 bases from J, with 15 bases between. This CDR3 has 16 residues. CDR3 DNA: TGTGCCAGCAGCGTAGCTTGGGGACCAGGGGCCGGGGAGCTGTTTTTT. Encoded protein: CASSVAWGPGAGELFF.

CDR3 loop: CASGTGTRSMSTEAFF. The CDR3 DNA sequence: TGTGCCAGCGGTACCGGGACAAGGAGCATGAGCACTGAAGCTTTCTTT. This rearrangement joins TRBV5-4 to TRBJ1-1; D is perhaps TRBD1 (6 bases). Germline CDR1 and CDR2: SGHNT and YYREEE (reference sequence). The length of the CDR3 is 16 residues. Trimming left V 7 bases short and J 4 bases short, with 23 bases between.

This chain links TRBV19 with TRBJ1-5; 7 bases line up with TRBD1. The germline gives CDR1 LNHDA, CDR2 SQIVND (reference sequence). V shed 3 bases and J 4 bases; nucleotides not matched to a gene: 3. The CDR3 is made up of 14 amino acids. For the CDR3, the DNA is TGTGCCAGTAGTATGTCAGGGGGTAATCAGCCCCAGCATTTT. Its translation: CASSMSGGNQPQHF.

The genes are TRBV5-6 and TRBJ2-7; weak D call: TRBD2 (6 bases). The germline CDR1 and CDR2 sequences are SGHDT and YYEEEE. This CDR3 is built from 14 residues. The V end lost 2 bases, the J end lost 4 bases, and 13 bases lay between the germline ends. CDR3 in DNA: TGTGCCAGCAGCTTTCGGAGGGGCAGATACGAGCAGTACTTC. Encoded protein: CASSFRRGRYEQYF.

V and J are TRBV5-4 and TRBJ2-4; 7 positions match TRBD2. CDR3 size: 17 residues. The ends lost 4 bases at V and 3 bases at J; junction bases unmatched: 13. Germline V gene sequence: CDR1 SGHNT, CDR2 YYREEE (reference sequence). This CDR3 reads CASSPTYESGGKNIQYF. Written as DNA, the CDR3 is TGTGCCAGCAGCCCCACGTACGAGTCGGGGGGCAAAAACATTCAGTACTTC.

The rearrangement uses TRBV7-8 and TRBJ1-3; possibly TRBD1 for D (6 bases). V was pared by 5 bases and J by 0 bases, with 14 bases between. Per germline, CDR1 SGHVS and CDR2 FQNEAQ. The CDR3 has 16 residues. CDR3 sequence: CASSRLTGDSGNTIYF. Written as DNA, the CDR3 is TGTGCCAGCAGCCGTTTGACAGGAGACTCTGGAAACACCATATATTTT.

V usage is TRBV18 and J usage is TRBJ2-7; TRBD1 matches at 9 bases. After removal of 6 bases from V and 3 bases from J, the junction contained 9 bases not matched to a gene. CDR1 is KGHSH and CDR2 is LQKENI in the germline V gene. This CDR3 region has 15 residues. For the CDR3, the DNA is TGTGCCAGCTCGGTACAGGGGGCATCTTTCTACGAGCAGTACTTC. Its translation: CASSVQGASFYEQYF.